This T cell receptor (beta chain) was recorded in a study of blood T cells in healthy people across ages. Study background: About one barcoded beta molecule per two T cells came from capture by template switching.

No fewer than 5.5 micrograms of total RNA were isolated from every sample. General observations from the study: Among long-lived donors, naive CD4+ cells were more numerous and diversity higher than in aged donors.

Turning to this clonotype: Its antigen is unidentified.

The V gene end was trimmed by 3 bases and the J gene end by 4 bases; junction bases not matched to a gene: 2. The germline CDR1 and CDR2 sequences are LGHNA and YNFKEQ. This CDR3 has 13 amino acids. Together with a sample-barcoded 5' primer, a J-beta primer mix was included in a second PCR lasting roughly 7 to 11 cycles. TCRdb redid the calling of the 5' RACE reads with MiXCR, one entry per CDR3 protein. This sample has roughly 1,800,000 distinct CDR3 sequences; about 49% occur once, and the top ten carry roughly 2%. The chain is built from TRBV4-2 and TRBJ1-1; 7 positions match TRBD1. The sequenced material came from blood. The TCR originated in a woman between 40 and 55 years old in good health. Written as DNA, the CDR3 is TGTGCCAGCAGCCATAGACAGGGCACTGAAGCTTTCTTT. Translated, it gives CASSHRQGTEAFF.